This T cell receptor beta chain was identified during a study of CD8 T cells in ankylosing spondylitis. Each CDR3 protein is one row after TCRdb ran MiXCR on the 5' RACE reads. Of 220,000 or so distinct CDR3 sequences detected, 18% appear once; the ten largest clones hold more than 40%. Notes on the study in general: Characteristic of ankylosing spondylitis blood, it appeared, was a TCR beta motif comprising eight highly homologous variants.

V was pared by 4 bases and J by 8 bases, with 15 bases between. This CDR3 has 14 residues. Germline V gene data show CDR1 as MNHEY and CDR2 as SVGAGI. In its sample, this clonotype was seen a few times. The antigen is not known. The receptor's source is a male donor with ankylosing spondylitis. The rearrangement joins TRBV6-5 to TRBJ2-1; D may be TRBD2 (6 bases). Sample: blood, either unsorted or a sorted T cell fraction (not recorded which). The CDR3 DNA is TGTGCCAGCAGTTGGCTAGCGAATCGGGATGAGCAGTTCTTC. The encoded protein is CASSWLANRDEQFF.